This T cell receptor (beta chain) was found in a study of T cell responses to AZD1222 COVID-19 vaccine. Study-wide results and caveats: Without day 14 samples, only post-peak T cell repertoires were studied.

Germline values: CDR1 SGHAT, CDR2 FQNNGV. The CDR3 runs 12 residues. The V gene lost 5 bases and the J gene lost 4 bases, with 8 bases spanning the gap. The data were produced by immunoSEQ multiplex PCR, yet TCRdb's version contains in-frame clones alone and is incomplete. The sample gives approximately 150,000 clones, about 94% of which show up once; approximately 3.8% is in the top ten. This clone was observed a handful of times. What it binds is unknown. The starting material was peripheral blood, obtained 28 days after the second AZD1222 dose. This chain uses TRBV11-2 with TRBJ2-5; D gene unclear. This sequence originates from an adult who received the AZD1222 COVID-19 vaccine. The CDR3 spells CASSPIPETQYF. Here the CDR3 DNA reads TGTGCCAGCAGCCCTATTCCAGAGACCCAGTACTTC. Full variable domain (rest looked up from reference TRBV11-2 and TRBJ2-5): EAGVAQSPRYKIIEKRQSVAFWCNPISGHATLYWYQQILGQGPKLLIQFQNNGVVDDSQLPKDRFSAERLKGVDSTLKIQPAKLEDSAVYLCASSPIPETQYFGPGTRLLVL.